These 17 T cell receptor beta chains came from one sample sequenced in a study of technical replicates of blood from a handful of donors. Sequencing used immunoSEQ multiplex PCR; TCRdb keeps in-frame clones, though not all of them. Of under 85,000 clones detected, roughly 97% appear once; the ten largest clones hold around 0.2%. Sequencing was carried out using T cells isolated from PBMCs. Source of these receptors: a human donor in good health.

For the CDR3, the DNA is TGTGCCAGCTCACCAGTTTCGGGGGTCGCTACAAATGGCTACACCTTC. Amino acids: CASSPVSGVATNGYTF. The rearrangement joins TRBV18 to TRBJ1-2, with a tentative D call TRBD1 (5 bases). Deletions cut 2 bases from V and 6 bases from J, with 19 bases between. CDR1 KGHSH and CDR2 LQKENI come from the germline V gene. The CDR3 loop spans 16 amino acids.

The chain combines TRBV19 with TRBJ1-5; D is undetermined. This CDR3 has 13 amino acids. Trimming left V 1 base short and J 4 bases short, with 5 bases between. CDR1 LNHDA and CDR2 SQIVND come from the germline V gene (reference sequence). Written as DNA, the CDR3 is TGTGCCAGTAGTATAGCCCTTAATCAGCCCCAGCATTTT. This codes for CASSIALNQPQHF.

The rearrangement joins TRBV18 to TRBJ1-2, with a weak D call TRBD1 (6 bases). Deletions cut 0 bases from V and 7 bases from J, with 12 bases between. The CDR3 covers 14 residues. CDR1 and CDR2 from the germline V gene are KGHSH and LQKENI. CDR3 sequence: CASSPPGGAGGYTF. CDR3 DNA: TGTGCCAGCTCACCACCGGGGGGGGCTGGTGGCTACACCTTC.

The chain recombines TRBV28 with TRBJ2-7; the D gene is possibly TRBD1 (5 bases). V gave up 3 bases and J gave up 4 bases, with 13 bases separating them. This CDR3 is built from 14 residues. Germline CDR1 and CDR2: MDHEN and SYDVKM. The DNA of the CDR3 is TGTGCCAGCAGTTTTCATCTTCGGACATACGAGCAGTACTTC. It yields the protein CASSFHLRTYEQYF.

This clone was observed a single time. This rearrangement joins TRBV5-4 to TRBJ1-1; D unclear. Germline assignment: CDR1 SGHNT and CDR2 YYREEE (reference sequence). The V and J ends lost 1 base and 7 bases respectively, with 5 bases between them. CDR3 length: 11 amino acids. CDR3 sequence: CASSLNGEAFF. Written as DNA, the CDR3 is TGTGCCAGCAGCTTGAACGGTGAAGCTTTCTTT.

V is TRBV14 and J is TRBJ2-7; no definite D call. Trimming removed 3 bases at V and 4 bases at J, with 7 bases between. The CDR3 has 12 amino acids. The V gene's germline CDR1 is SGHDN and CDR2 FVKESK. The CDR3 spells CASSQHGYEQYF. In nucleotides, the CDR3 is TGTGCCAGCAGCCAGCACGGTTACGAGCAGTACTTC.

This chain joins TRBV7-2 and TRBJ2-5; D not certain. CDR1 and CDR2 from the germline V gene are SGHTA and FQGNSA. The V end was cut by 4 bases, the J end by 5 bases, with 8 bases between. The CDR3 runs to 12 residues. CDR3 loop: CASSSARETQYF. In DNA, the CDR3 is TGTGCCAGCAGCTCCGCCCGGGAGACCCAGTACTTC.

The DNA of the CDR3 is TGTGCCAGCTCACGACTAGGTGAAAAACTGTTTTTT. As protein: CASSRLGEKLFF. The chain uses TRBV18 and TRBJ1-4; D is ambiguous. The CDR3 consists of 12 residues. CDR1 is KGHSH, CDR2 LQKENI, per germline. With 4 bases removed from V and 7 bases from J, the gap between germline ends came to 7 bases.

The chain carries TRBV5-1 and TRBJ2-2, with D perhaps matching TRBD1 (6 bases). CDR3 length: 16 amino acids. Trimming pared 0 bases from V and 1 base from J, leaving 10 bases between. CDR1 SGHRS and CDR2 YFSETQ come from the germline V gene. In DNA form, the CDR3 reads TGCGCCAGCAGCTTGGGGGGGCTCCGGAACACCGGGGAGCTGTTTTTT. Translated: CASSLGGLRNTGELFF. The full variable domain, its missing parts supplied by reference TRBV5-1 and TRBJ2-2, is KAGVTQTPRYLIKTRGQQVTLSCSPISGHRSVSWYQQTPGQGLQFLFEYFSETQRNKGNFPGRFSGRQFSNSRSEMNVSTLELGDSALYLCASSLGGLRNTGELFFGEGSRLTVL.

This clone was recorded once. The rearrangement joins TRBV2 to TRBJ2-7, with D possibly TRBD1 on 5 matching bases. Trimming pared 6 bases from V and 2 bases from J, leaving 17 bases between. This CDR3 is 15 amino acids long. Germline CDR1 is SNHLY and CDR2 is FYNNEI. This CDR3 is CASSDFRGATYEQYF. CDR3 sequence (DNA): TGTGCCAGCAGCGATTTTAGGGGCGCGACCTACGAGCAGTACTTC.

This rearrangement joins TRBV7-6 to TRBJ2-7, with 16 nucleotides matching TRBD2. In germline, CDR1 is SGHVS, CDR2 FNYEAQ. Trimming removed 3 bases from V and 7 bases from J; junction bases left unmatched: 6. The CDR3 is made up of 16 amino acids. The CDR3 spells CASSLGTSGGALEQYF. DNA for the CDR3: TGTGCCAGCAGCTTGGGGACTAGCGGGGGGGCGTTAGAGCAGTACTTC.

The V call is TRBV4-1, the J call TRBJ2-3; D is ambiguous. The CDR3 has 14 amino acids. CDR1 and CDR2 from the germline V gene are MGHRA and YSYEKL. V lost 1 base and J 0 bases, leaving 5 bases between the germline ends. CDR3 coding DNA: TGCGCCAGCAGCCAAGGCGGCAGCACAGATACGCAGTATTTT. It is translated as CASSQGGSTDTQYF.

The genes are TRBV7-6 and TRBJ2-1, with 10 bases matching TRBD2. The CDR3 has 13 amino acids. The germline V gene has CDR1 SGHVS and CDR2 FNYEAQ. V trimming: 5 bases; J trimming: 9 bases; junction bases outside the gene matches: 4. CDR3 DNA: TGTGCCAGCAGCCCGGGACTAGCGAGTGAGCAGTTCTTC. Translated: CASSPGLASEQFF.

The V gene is TRBV5-1, the J gene TRBJ1-2, with TRBD1 as a possible D gene (6 bases). Trimming stripped 4 bases from V and 4 bases from J, with 14 bases between. Germline loops: CDR1 SGHRS, CDR2 YFSETQ. This CDR3 has 14 amino acids. CDR3 sequence: CASSPGESTYGYTF. CDR3 bases: TGCGCCAGCAGCCCAGGGGAAAGTACCTATGGCTACACCTTC.

The V gene is TRBV5-4, the J gene TRBJ2-1, with TRBD2 identical over 10 bases. Per the germline V gene, CDR1 is SGHNT and CDR2 is YYREEE (reference sequence). The CDR3 length is 14 residues. The V gene end was trimmed by 7 bases and the J gene end by 9 bases; junction bases not matched to a gene: 10. Here the CDR3 DNA reads TGTGCCAGCCAGAGCGGGGGGGCTTCCGGTGAGCAGTTCTTC. Protein sequence: CASQSGGASGEQFF.

The chain recombines TRBV14 with TRBJ2-5; the match to TRBD2 covers 7 bases. The CDR3 is made up of 13 amino acids. Germline V gives CDR1 SGHDN, CDR2 FVKESK. With 1 base clipped from V and 9 bases from J, the junction kept 5 bases outside the gene matches. DNA for the CDR3: TGTGCCAGCAGCCAAGGTCCGAGCGGGGCCCAGTACTTC. Translation: CASSQGPSGAQYF. The full variable domain, with the rest looked up from reference TRBV14 and TRBJ2-5, is EAGVTQFPSHSVIEKGQTVTLRCDPISGHDNLYWYRRVMGKEIKFLLHFVKESKQDESGMPNNRFLAERTGGTYSTLKVQPAELEDSGVYFCASSQGPSGAQYFGPGTRLLVL.

This chain connects TRBV5-8 to TRBJ1-1, with D perhaps TRBD1 (6 bases). There are 16 residues in the CDR3. The germline gives CDR1 SGHTS, CDR2 YDEGEE. V lost 4 bases, J lost 5 bases, and 21 bases lay in between. CDR3 DNA sequence: TGTGCCAGCAGCCTGGGCAGGGGTACGAGGAAGACTGAAGCTTTCTTT. Protein sequence: CASSLGRGTRKTEAFF.